This T cell receptor (beta chain) was obtained from a study of early T cells in non-severe SARS-CoV-2 infection. This clonotype occurred a few times. One entry per CDR3 protein results from TCRdb running MiXCR on the 5' RACE reads. The table records approximately 62,000 distinct CDR3 sequences, around 12% of them present only once. Germline loops: CDR1 SQVTM, CDR2 ANQGSEA. V lost 7 bases to trimming and J lost 4 bases, with 8 bases between them. The CDR3 consists of 10 residues. This rearrangement joins TRBV29-1 to TRBJ2-7; D possibly corresponds to TRBD2 (5 bases). Sequencing input: whole blood. The clonotype comes from an adult who was a healthcare worker with PCR-confirmed SARS-CoV-2 infection or an uninfected control (not recorded which). In DNA, the CDR3 is TGCAGCGCCCGGAGGTACGAGCAGTACTTC. Translation: CSARRYEQYF.